This TCR beta chain is drawn from a study of blood T cell repertoires in COVID-19. Background on the study: Samples of COVID-19 (acute and convalescent) were obtained from the United States, Italy and Spain. T cells, B-cell-depleted T cells, or PBMCs provided the cDNA or gDNA that served as material.

The CDR3 has 17 amino acids. CDR1 is SEHNR, CDR2 FQNEAQ, per germline (reference sequence). The V segment lost 1 base and the J segment 3 bases; nucleotides outside the gene matches: 9. The Seattle patients, enrolled during active infection, were followed longitudinally. Authors' data handling: Amplification from reference gene primers served as the basis for estimated nucleated cell counts. Clones were read by immunoSEQ multiplex PCR, and TCRdb kept only the in-frame ones, dropping some. From that table come the V and J calls and clone size; the DNA was used to work out D and trimming. The table has about 160,000 clones, 70% to 90% seen once.

Sequencing was carried out using peripheral blood. The rearrangement joins TRBV7-9 to TRBJ2-3; TRBD2 matches 8 bases. This receptor was identified in a woman in her forties or fifties with COVID-19, enrolled during active disease. The CDR3 DNA reads as TGTGCCAGCAGCTTAGGGGCAATAGCGGGGAGAACAGATACGCAGTATTTT. Encoded protein: CASSLGAIAGRTDTQYF.